This passage covers 10 T cell receptor beta chains from one sample sequenced in a study of PD-1 blockade in classical Hodgkin lymphoma. All patients relapsed after autologous stem cell transplantation, and brentuximab vedotin exposure varied. Researchers report purifying CD4+ T cells from thawed PBMCs by magnetic negative selection. Sequencing used immunoSEQ multiplex PCR; TCRdb keeps in-frame clones, though not all of them. Of 7,500 to 8,000 clones listed, about nine tenths are singletons. Sequences were derived from CD4+ T cells from blood, sampled at baseline. The source is a human donor with classical Hodgkin lymphoma.

The J gene is TRBJ1-2, the V gene TRBV5-8; D is unclear. Looked up from germline, CDR1 is SGHTS and CDR2 is YDEGEE. The CDR3 covers 15 residues. V was pared by 0 bases and J by 4 bases, with 13 bases between. In DNA, the CDR3 is TGTGCCAGCAGCTTGGGACCTAGGGCACGCTATGGCTACACCTTC. Encoded protein: CASSLGPRARYGYTF.

The gene calls are TRBV10-3 and TRBJ2-1, with D possibly TRBD2 on 6 matching bases. V shed 4 bases and J shed 7 bases, with 11 bases lying between them. The CDR3 extends over 13 amino acids. Germline lookup yields CDR1 ENHRY and CDR2 SYGVKD. The CDR3 loop is CAISAGAGNEQFF. The CDR3 bases are TGTGCCATCAGTGCCGGGGCGGGGAATGAGCAGTTCTTC.

The chain links TRBV11-2 to TRBJ1-2; 8 nucleotides match TRBD1. The CDR3 extends over 15 amino acids. The trim removed 3 bases at V and 4 bases at J, leaving 7 bases unmatched. Germline CDR1 reads SGHAT; CDR2 reads FQNNGV. The CDR3 coding sequence is TGTGCCAGCAGCTTCCGACAGGGGCCCTTCTATGGCTACACCTTC. It translates to CASSFRQGPFYGYTF.

The chain employs TRBV13 and TRBJ1-4; no clear D. Trimming removed 2 bases at V and 6 bases at J, with 10 bases between. This CDR3 is built from 14 residues. Germline CDR1 and CDR2: PRHDT and FYEKMQ (reference sequence). CDR3 protein: CASSLWGYDEKLFF. The CDR3 nucleotides are TGTGCCAGCAGCTTATGGGGTTACGATGAAAAACTGTTTTTT. Full variable domain (missing parts from reference TRBV13 and TRBJ1-4): AAGVIQSPRHLIKEKRETATLKCYPIPRHDTVYWYQQGPGQDPQFLISFYEKMQSDKGSIPDRFSAQQFSDYHSELNMSSLELGDSALYFCASSLWGYDEKLFFGSGTQLSVL.

This chain links TRBV18 with TRBJ2-7; D call uncertain. Germline V gene sequence: CDR1 KGHSH, CDR2 LQKENI. Trimming shortened V by 3 bases and J by 5 bases, and 17 bases separated the two germline ends. The CDR3 loop spans 15 amino acids. The CDR3 reads CASSPRNWPLDEQYF. The CDR3 nucleotides are TGTGCCAGCTCACCTCGGAACTGGCCTCTGGACGAGCAGTACTTC.

The CDR3 spells CASSPPGTQNTEAFF. CDR3 coding DNA: TGTGCCAGCAGCCCTCCCGGGACCCAGAACACTGAAGCTTTCTTT. J is TRBJ1-1 and V is TRBV6-5, with D possibly TRBD1 on 5 matching bases. This CDR3 is 15 amino acids long. Germline lookup yields CDR1 MNHEY and CDR2 SVGAGI. V lost 6 bases and J lost 1, with 15 bases in between.

This chain connects TRBV7-9 to TRBJ1-5; D ambiguous. The CDR3 loop spans 11 amino acids. The germline V gene encodes CDR1 SEHNR and CDR2 FQNEAQ (reference sequence). V lost 5 bases and J lost 11, with 10 bases in between. CDR3 loop: CASSRGSAQHF. CDR3 nucleotides: TGTGCCAGCAGCCGAGGGTCGGCCCAGCATTTT.

The chain employs TRBV18 and TRBJ1-3, with TRBD1 matching 9 bases. The V gene end was trimmed by 2 bases and the J gene end by 5 bases; junction bases not matched to a gene: 4. Germline V CDR1 and CDR2: KGHSH, LQKENI. This CDR3 contains 15 residues. For the CDR3, the DNA is TGTGCCAGCTCACCAGGGACAGGGTCGCGAAACACCATATATTTT. It is translated as CASSPGTGSRNTIYF.

The chain couples TRBV25-1 to TRBJ1-2; weak D call: TRBD1 (6 bases). There are 14 residues in the CDR3. CDR1 is MGHDK and CDR2 is SYGVNS in the germline V gene. V gave up 0 bases and J gave up 6 bases, with 11 bases separating them. The CDR3 loop reads CASSEYSGVHGYTF. CDR3 DNA sequence: TGTGCCAGCAGTGAATACTCAGGGGTCCATGGCTACACCTTC.

The DNA for the CDR3 is TGTGCCAGCTCTTCGACAGGAGGGAATTCACCCCTCCACTTT. It translates to CASSSTGGNSPLHF. This rearrangement joins TRBV18 to TRBJ1-6, with D possibly being TRBD1 (6 bases). V lost 6 bases and J 7 bases, leaving 13 bases between the germline ends. The CDR3 spans 14 residues. From germline, CDR1 is KGHSH and CDR2 LQKENI.